This passage covers 29 T cell receptor beta chains from one sample sequenced in a study of cytomegalovirus exposure and HLA in healthy donors (dated by TCRdb to the late 2010s). Libraries were prepared through the immunoSEQ multiplex PCR assay. The multiplex PCR relied on a mix of 60 forward primers for TCR Vbeta segments and 13 reverse primers for TCR Jbeta segments. TCRdb obtained this table from immuneACCESS and retained in-frame rearrangements with V and J assigned. These tables miss some clones; where compared with another copy, unresolved V genes account for less than half of the shortfall, and the remainder is unexplained. Within this sample are about 120,000 clones, with around 80% of them counted one time only. Approximately 4.5% of the sample is taken by the ten largest. Sequencing was done on a sample of PBMCs. Receptors were obtained from a man aged 25 to 45 in good health and CMV-seropositive.

The chain combines TRBV6-1 with TRBJ2-3, with TRBD2 matching 11 bases. The trim removed 2 bases at V and 2 bases at J, leaving 9 bases unmatched. Germline loops: CDR1 MNHNS, CDR2 SASEGT. The CDR3 runs to 18 residues. DNA of the CDR3: TGTGCCAGCAGTGAACTAGCGGGAGGTCTGGAGGCCACAGATACGCAGTATTTT. As protein: CASSELAGGLEATDTQYF.

The rearrangement uses TRBV30 and TRBJ1-5; 10 nucleotides align to TRBD1. Unmatched junction bases numbered 8, after V lost 1 base and J lost 5 bases. The germline V gene encodes CDR1 GTSNPN and CDR2 SVGIG (reference sequence). The CDR3 has 16 amino acids. The CDR3 protein is CAWSAGPGTGDQPQHF. In nucleotides, the CDR3 is TGTGCCTGGAGTGCTGGTCCCGGGACAGGGGATCAGCCCCAGCATTTT. The variable domain in full, with the rest retrieved from reference TRBV30 and TRBJ1-5, is SQTIHQWPATLVQPVGSPLSLECTVEGTSNPNLYWYRQAAGRGLQLLFYSVGIGQISSEVPQNLSASRPQDRQFILSSKKLLLSDSGFYLCAWSAGPGTGDQPQHFGDGTRLSIL.

The rearrangement joins TRBV4-2 to TRBJ2-2; no clear D. V lost 1 base, J lost 4 bases, and 4 bases lay in between. The CDR3 is 13 amino acids. Germline loops: CDR1 LGHNA, CDR2 YNFKEQ. CDR3: CASSQVLTGELFF. DNA for the CDR3: TGTGCCAGCAGCCAAGTACTCACCGGGGAGCTGTTTTTT.

The rearrangement joins TRBV5-8 to TRBJ2-3; 12 bases match TRBD2. Trimming at V came to 5 bases and at J to 4 bases, leaving 2 bases not matched to a gene. This CDR3 region has 14 residues. CDR1 and CDR2 (germline): SGHTS, YDEGEE. DNA of the CDR3: TGTGCCAGCAGGACTAGCGGGAGCTCAGATACGCAGTATTTT. Protein: CASRTSGSSDTQYF.

The V call is TRBV5-1, the J call TRBJ2-2, with D perhaps TRBD2 (6 bases). This CDR3 is built from 16 residues. In germline, CDR1 is SGHRS, CDR2 YFSETQ. V was clipped by 0 bases and J by 2 bases, with 11 bases between them. CDR3 amino acids: CASSLAASVNTGELFF. The CDR3 DNA is TGCGCCAGCAGCTTGGCGGCTAGCGTTAACACCGGGGAGCTGTTTTTT.

On this clone: Its ends do not fully match the called genes, so a read error is possible. V and J are TRBV7-7 and TRBJ2-1; 11 nucleotides agree with TRBD2. This CDR3 is 17 amino acids long. Looked up from germline, CDR1 is SSHAT and CDR2 is FNYEAQ (reference sequence). Here the CDR3 DNA reads TGTGCTAGCAGCTCGACTAGCGGGGAGGGGGTATACAATGAGCAGTTCTTC. As protein: CASSSTSGEGVYNEQFF.

The chain couples TRBV11-2 to TRBJ1-6, with TRBD1 as a possible D gene (6 bases). With 4 bases removed from V and 7 bases from J, the gap between germline ends came to 17 bases. Germline CDR1 reads SGHAT; CDR2 reads FQNNGV. CDR3 size: 16 residues. The CDR3 coding sequence is TGTGCCAGCAGCTATACGACAGGCCGACTAAATTCACCCCTCCACTTT. This codes for CASSYTTGRLNSPLHF.

The chain links TRBV6-5 to TRBJ1-2; possible D gene TRBD1, 5 bases. The germline V gene has CDR1 MNHEY and CDR2 SVGAGI. The V gene lost 6 bases and the J gene lost 4 bases, with 15 bases spanning the gap. The CDR3 loop spans 14 amino acids. The CDR3 DNA reads as TGTGCCAGCAGCTCGGAGTACAGGTCCTATGGCTACACCTTC. Amino acid sequence: CASSSEYRSYGYTF.

This chain connects TRBV5-1 to TRBJ2-4; 11 bases are a match to TRBD2. CDR1 is SGHRS, CDR2 YFSETQ, per germline. J lost 0 bases, V lost 4 bases, and 12 bases had no gene match. The CDR3 is 19 amino acids. CDR3 DNA: TGCGCCAGCAGCGTCTTCACTAGCGGGGGTACTCTAGCCAAAAACATTCAGTACTTC. This translates into CASSVFTSGGTLAKNIQYF.

With respect to this clone: Germline and junction disagree at one end, which may indicate a read error. This chain connects TRBV7-9 to TRBJ2-1, with D uncertain. Germline loops: CDR1 SEHNR, CDR2 FQNEAQ (reference sequence). The CDR3 covers 11 residues. The DNA for the CDR3 is TGTTCCAGCAGCTTAGCCGGCGGGCAGTTCTTC. It is translated as CSSSLAGGQFF.

The rearrangement uses TRBV18 and TRBJ1-1, with D possibly TRBD1 on 5 matching bases. Germline loops: CDR1 KGHSH, CDR2 LQKENI. V was pared by 3 bases and J by 3 bases, with 14 bases between. CDR3 size: 15 residues. The CDR3 sequence: CASSPPGVVDTEAFF. CDR3 nucleotides: TGTGCCAGCTCACCGCCGGGGGTGGTGGACACTGAAGCTTTCTTT.

This chain joins TRBV7-3 and TRBJ2-3; possible D gene TRBD2, 5 bases. The ends were cut back, 3 bases at V and 1 base at J, with 5 bases in the middle. The CDR3 is 13 residues long. The germline CDR1 and CDR2 sequences are SGHTA and FQGTGA. DNA of the CDR3: TGTGCCAGCAGCTTGGGAGGCACAGATACGCAGTATTTT. It codes for CASSLGGTDTQYF. Full variable domain (remainder filled in from reference TRBV7-3 and TRBJ2-3): GAGVSQTPSNKVTEKGKYVELRCDPISGHTALYWYRQSLGQGPEFLIYFQGTGAADDSGLPNDRFFAVRPEGSVSTLKIQRTERGDSAVYLCASSLGGTDTQYFGPGTRLTVL.

In this sample, this clone turned up once. The chain links TRBV28 to TRBJ2-3; no firm D call. This CDR3 contains 16 residues. The germline gives CDR1 MDHEN, CDR2 SYDVKM. The V end lost 11 bases, the J end lost 4 bases, and 25 bases lay between the germline ends. The CDR3: CAALPLGVRGSDTQYF. CDR3 DNA sequence: TGTGCCGCTCTCCCGCTGGGCGTACGTGGGTCAGATACGCAGTATTTT.

V and J are TRBV6-4 and TRBJ2-1, with 13 bases matching TRBD2. The germline V gene encodes CDR1 MRHNA and CDR2 SNTAGT. V was clipped by 4 bases and J by 8 bases; unmatched bases: 5. The CDR3 sequence is 15 residues long. CDR3 protein: CASSAGLAGVDEQFF. As DNA, the CDR3 is TGTGCCAGCAGTGCCGGACTAGCGGGAGTGGATGAGCAGTTCTTC.

This chain connects TRBV19 to TRBJ1-4; tentative D call: TRBD1 (6 bases). V lost 6 bases and J 3 bases, leaving 14 bases between the germline ends. CDR1 LNHDA and CDR2 SQIVND come from the germline V gene (reference sequence). This CDR3 contains 15 residues. The CDR3 protein is CASRPGVLANEKLFF. In DNA, the CDR3 is TGTGCCAGTAGACCAGGGGTTCTGGCTAATGAAAAACTGTTTTTT.

The chain combines TRBV19 with TRBJ2-1; 8 nucleotides agree with TRBD1. This CDR3 comprises 14 residues. CDR1 and CDR2 (germline): LNHDA, SQIVND (reference sequence). V was clipped by 5 bases and J by 5 bases; unmatched bases: 5. CDR3 residues: CASSPQGQDNEQFF. CDR3 sequence (DNA): TGTGCCAGTAGTCCTCAGGGACAGGACAATGAGCAGTTCTTC.

The rearrangement links TRBV11-3 to TRBJ2-7, with TRBD2 matching over 10 bases. Per the germline V gene, CDR1 is SGHNT and CDR2 is YENEEA. V lost 5 bases and J lost 4; bases outside the gene matches: 11. This CDR3 has 16 residues. CDR3 sequence (DNA): TGTGCCAGCAGCCTTATCCCTAGCGGGGGCCAATACGAGCAGTACTTC. Encoded protein: CASSLIPSGGQYEQYF.

The rearrangement joins TRBV7-3 to TRBJ1-1; no firm D call. This CDR3 has 13 residues. V was shortened by 5 bases and J by 5 bases, with 12 bases between the two germline ends. The germline gives CDR1 SGHTA, CDR2 FQGTGA. Here the CDR3 DNA reads TGTGCCAGCAGCCCGCCCTCCGGGACTGAAGCTTTCTTT. Translating gives CASSPPSGTEAFF.

To note about this clone: One end of the junction does not line up with germline, which may come from a read error. This chain joins TRBV29-1 and TRBJ2-6, with TRBD1 as a possible D gene (5 bases). CDR3 length: 13 residues. Germline-derived CDR1 and CDR2 are SQVTM and ANQGSEA. CDR3 sequence: CSVAPAGANGLTF. The CDR3, as DNA: TGCAGCGTTGCCCCCGCTGGGGCCAACGGCCTGACTTTC. The whole variable domain, filled in from reference TRBV29-1 and TRBJ2-6, reads SAVISQKPSRDICQRGTSLTIQCQVDSQVTMMFWYRQQPGQSLTLIATANQGSEATYESGFVIDKFPISRPNLTFSTLTVSNMSPEDSSIYLCSVAPAGANGLTFGAGSRLTVL.

This chain uses TRBV11-3 with TRBJ1-6; 7 bases line up with TRBD1. Germline CDR1 SGHNT, CDR2 YENEEA. The junction had 3 bases not matched to a gene; V was cut back by 6 bases and J by 4 bases. The CDR3 runs 14 residues. The CDR3 is CASRQGRYNSPLHF. The DNA for the CDR3 is TGTGCCAGCAGACAGGGGCGTTATAATTCACCCCTCCACTTT.

This clone was seen just once. Mismatch with germline at one junction end may stem from a read error. The chain combines TRBV6-1 with TRBJ2-4; D remains unclear. Germline V gene lookup returns CDR1 MNHNS and CDR2 SASEGT. This CDR3 region has 13 residues. In DNA, the CDR3 is TGTGCCAGCAGTGAAAGGCCGGAAAACAGTCAGTACTTC. Protein: CASSERPENSQYF.

Details on this clone: Other DNA sequences within the sample encode an identical CDR3. The rearrangement links TRBV6-5 to TRBJ2-3; 7 nucleotides match TRBD2. The germline V gene encodes CDR1 MNHEY and CDR2 SVGAGI. Trimming at V came to 8 bases and at J to 2 bases, leaving 4 bases not matched to a gene. The CDR3 length is 13 residues. CDR3 residues: CASSSGFTDTQYF. CDR3 sequence (DNA): TGTGCCAGCTCTAGCGGTTTCACAGATACGCAGTATTTT.

The chain combines TRBV29-1 with TRBJ2-3; TRBD2 aligns across 8 bases. Germline CDR1 SQVTM, CDR2 ANQGSEA. The CDR3 length is 13 residues. V was clipped by 6 bases and J by 2 bases; unmatched bases: 4. CDR3 protein: CSVTSGPTDTQYF. The CDR3, as DNA: TGCAGCGTAACTAGCGGACCCACAGATACGCAGTATTTT.

This clone was recorded a few times. The chain has TRBV5-1 and TRBJ2-3; no clear D. Germline-derived CDR1 and CDR2 are SGHRS and YFSETQ. Trimming removed 1 base from V and 0 bases from J, with 12 bases in between. This CDR3 contains 16 residues. The DNA for the CDR3 is TGCGCCAGCAGCTTGCGAGGTATCCCTAGCACAGATACGCAGTATTTT. Protein: CASSLRGIPSTDTQYF.

In the case of this clone: Different DNA sequences within this sample yield the same CDR3. V is TRBV4-3 and J is TRBJ1-4, with 7 bases aligning to TRBD1. The J segment lost 0 bases and the V segment lost 0 bases, leaving 1 base of the junction unmatched. The CDR3 totals 16 residues. The germline CDR1 and CDR2 sequences are LGHNA and YSLEER. The CDR3 DNA sequence: TGCGCCAGCAGCCAAGACAGGGGGGCAACTAATGAAAAACTGTTTTTT. Protein: CASSQDRGATNEKLFF.

The V call is TRBV28, the J call TRBJ2-1, with TRBD2 matching 7 bases. The CDR3 is made up of 14 amino acids. J gave up 6 bases and V 3 bases, and 5 bases lay outside the gene matches. Looked up from germline, CDR1 is MDHEN and CDR2 is SYDVKM. The CDR3 here is CASSFTGGTNEQFF. CDR3 nucleotides: TGTGCCAGCAGTTTCACGGGAGGAACCAATGAGCAGTTCTTC. The whole variable domain, remainder taken from reference TRBV28 and TRBJ2-1, is DVKVTQSSRYLVKRTGEKVFLECVQDMDHENMFWYRQDPGLGLRLIYFSYDVKMKEKGDIPEGYSVSREKKERFSLILESASTNQTSMYLCASSFTGGTNEQFFGPGTRLTVL.

This clone was seen only a few times. This chain joins TRBV4-1 and TRBJ2-7; TRBD2 aligns across 7 bases. V dropped 8 bases and J dropped 0; count of bases not matched to a gene: 4. Germline assignment: CDR1 MGHRA and CDR2 YSYEKL. This CDR3 is 13 amino acids long. The CDR3 DNA is TGCGCCAGCGGGAGGACTAGCTCCTACGAGCAGTACTTC. Translation: CASGRTSSYEQYF.

The chain links TRBV11-3 to TRBJ1-1; 8 bases match TRBD1. The CDR3 sequence is 15 residues long. Germline CDR1 SGHNT, CDR2 YENEEA. V shed 3 bases and J 5 bases; nucleotides not matched to a gene: 8. The CDR3 DNA reads as TGTGCCAGCAGCTTTATTAGGACAGGGCGTACTGAAGCTTTCTTT. It codes for CASSFIRTGRTEAFF.

V and J are TRBV5-1 and TRBJ2-2, with D perhaps TRBD1 (7 bases). V lost 1 base and J lost 6, with 19 bases in between. The CDR3 covers 17 residues. Germline loops: CDR1 SGHRS, CDR2 YFSETQ. CDR3 amino acids: CASSLYAGTEESGELFF. The CDR3 DNA follows: TGCGCCAGCAGCTTGTACGCGGGGACAGAGGAGTCCGGGGAGCTGTTTTTT.